The rows below give T cell receptor beta chains drawn from one sample of a study of cytomegalovirus exposure and HLA in healthy donors. Sequencing used immunoSEQ multiplex PCR; TCRdb keeps in-frame clones, though not all of them. The sample yields about 120,000 clones, roughly 80% seen once. Sequencing was performed on PBMCs. These receptor sequences come from a man in his fifties or sixties in good health and CMV-seropositive. Both conserved end residues are trimmed from each CDR3.

j_call | v_call | cdr3_aa
TRBJ1-5 | TRBV10-3 | AISESQTDRNQPQH
TRBJ1-2 | TRBV15 | ATSRDGPPYT
TRBJ2-6 | TRBV7-2 | ASSPHAGGLGGANVLT
TRBJ2-3 | TRBV2 | ASRATGGDTQY
TRBJ2-7 | TRBV7-2 | ASTLAGSGGVYEQY
TRBJ2-5 | TRBV5-1 | ASSRVGGGQQETQY
TRBJ2-7 | TRBV19 | ASSRGQVTGEQY
TRBJ2-2 | TRBV7-9 | ASSSGRGELF
TRBJ2-1 | TRBV12-5 | ASGLEQSYNEQF
TRBJ1-1 | TRBV5-1 | ASSAGAANTEAF
TRBJ1-2 | TRBV7-2 | ASSPDGGGVTYGYT
TRBJ2-6 | TRBV5-1 | ASSLADRVFGANVLT
TRBJ2-3 | TRBV7-2 | ASSRGLDTDTQY
TRBJ2-2 | TRBV7-2 | ASSLATGTGELF
TRBJ1-1 | TRBV5-4 | ASSVRGEAF
TRBJ2-7 | TRBV9 | ASSVADWTSGGYEQY
TRBJ2-5 | TRBV7-9 | ASSLREQSLETQY
TRBJ1-2 | TRBV9 | ASSGRTAKDYGYT
TRBJ1-2 | TRBV6-1 | ASSSTRGGDYGYT
TRBJ1-5 | TRBV6-5 | ASSPRGFSNQPQH
TRBJ1-2 | TRBV6-5 | ASSYSRRPNYGYT
TRBJ2-2 | TRBV6-5 | ASRETANTGELF
TRBJ2-7 | TRBV6-5 | ASRDPDRVREQY
TRBJ1-4 | TRBV5-1 | ASSGGPGAATNEKLF
TRBJ2-7 | TRBV5-1 | ASSFAENYEQY
TRBJ1-1 | TRBV9 | ASSVEHRPREAF
TRBJ1-5 | TRBV5-5 | ASSLVGTVNQPQH
TRBJ2-1 | TRBV4-3 | ASSQDRTGEQF
TRBJ2-7 | TRBV15 | ATSSRLAIEQY
TRBJ1-6 | TRBV6-5 | ASTRGTDNSPLH
TRBJ1-5 | TRBV6-1 | ASTGGFNQPQH
TRBJ2-1 | TRBV29-1 | SVESLAGGPEF